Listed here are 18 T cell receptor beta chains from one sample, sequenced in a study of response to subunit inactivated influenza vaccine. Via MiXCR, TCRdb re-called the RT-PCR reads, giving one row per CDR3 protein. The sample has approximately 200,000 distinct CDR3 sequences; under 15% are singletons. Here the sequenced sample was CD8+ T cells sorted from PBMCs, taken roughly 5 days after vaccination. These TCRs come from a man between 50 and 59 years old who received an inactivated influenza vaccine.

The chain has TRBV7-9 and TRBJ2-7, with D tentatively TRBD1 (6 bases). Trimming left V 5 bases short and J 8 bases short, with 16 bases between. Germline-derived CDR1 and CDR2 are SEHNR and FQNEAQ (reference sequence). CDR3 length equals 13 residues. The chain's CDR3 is CASSPKGHSQQYF. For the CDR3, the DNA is TGTGCCAGCAGCCCAAAGGGACATAGCCAGCAGTACTTC.

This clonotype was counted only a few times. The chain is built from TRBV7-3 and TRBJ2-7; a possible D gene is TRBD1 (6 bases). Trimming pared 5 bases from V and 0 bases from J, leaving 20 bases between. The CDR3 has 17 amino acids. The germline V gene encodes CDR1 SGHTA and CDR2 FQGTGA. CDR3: CASSRHGPGQDSYEQYF. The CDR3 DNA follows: TGTGCCAGCAGCAGACACGGACCGGGACAAGACTCCTACGAGCAGTACTTC.

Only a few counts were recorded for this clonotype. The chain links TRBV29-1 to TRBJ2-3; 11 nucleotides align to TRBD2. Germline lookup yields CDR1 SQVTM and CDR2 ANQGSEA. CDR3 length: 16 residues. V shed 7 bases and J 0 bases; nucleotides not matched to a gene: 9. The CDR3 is CSAPGLADASTDTQYF. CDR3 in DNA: TGCAGCGCCCCGGGACTAGCGGACGCTAGCACAGATACGCAGTATTTT.

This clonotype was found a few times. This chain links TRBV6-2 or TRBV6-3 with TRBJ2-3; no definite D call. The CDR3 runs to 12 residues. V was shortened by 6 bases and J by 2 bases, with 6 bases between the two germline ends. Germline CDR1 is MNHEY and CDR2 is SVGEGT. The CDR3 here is CASSYPTDTQYF. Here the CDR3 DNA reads TGTGCCAGCAGCTATCCCACAGATACGCAGTATTTT.

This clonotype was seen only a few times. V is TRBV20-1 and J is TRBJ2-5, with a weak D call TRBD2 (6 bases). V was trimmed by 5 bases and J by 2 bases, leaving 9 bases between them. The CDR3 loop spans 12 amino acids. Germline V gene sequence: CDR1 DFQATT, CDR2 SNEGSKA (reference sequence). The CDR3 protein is CSARGLQETQYF. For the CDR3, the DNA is TGCAGTGCTCGGGGACTGCAAGAGACCCAGTACTTC.

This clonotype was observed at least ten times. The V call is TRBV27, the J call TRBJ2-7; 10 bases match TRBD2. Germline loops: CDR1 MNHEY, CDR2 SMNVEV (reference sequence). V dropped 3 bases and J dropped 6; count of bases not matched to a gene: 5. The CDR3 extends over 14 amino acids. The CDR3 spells CASSFGAGGGEQYF. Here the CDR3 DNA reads TGTGCCAGCAGTTTCGGAGCGGGAGGGGGCGAGCAGTACTTC.

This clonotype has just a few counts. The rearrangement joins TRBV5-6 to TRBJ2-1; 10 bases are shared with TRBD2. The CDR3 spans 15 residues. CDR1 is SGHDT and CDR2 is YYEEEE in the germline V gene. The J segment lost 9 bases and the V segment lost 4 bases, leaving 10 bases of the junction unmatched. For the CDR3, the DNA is TGTGCCAGCAGCGGAAAAGCGGGAGGGCCAAGTGAGCAGTTCTTC. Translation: CASSGKAGGPSEQFF.

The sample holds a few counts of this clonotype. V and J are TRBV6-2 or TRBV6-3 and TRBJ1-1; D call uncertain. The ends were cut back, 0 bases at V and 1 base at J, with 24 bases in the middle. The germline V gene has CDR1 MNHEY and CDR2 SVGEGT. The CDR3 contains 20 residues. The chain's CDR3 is CASSYSIGLGRNFKNTEAFF. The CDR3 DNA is TGTGCCAGCAGTTACTCGATAGGCTTGGGGAGAAACTTTAAGAACACTGAAGCTTTCTTT.

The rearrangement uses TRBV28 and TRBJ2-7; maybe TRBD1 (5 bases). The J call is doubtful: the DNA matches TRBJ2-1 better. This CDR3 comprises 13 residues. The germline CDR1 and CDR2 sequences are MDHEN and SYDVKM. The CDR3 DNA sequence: TGTGCCAGCAGTCCCCTGGACATCTACGAGCAGTTCTTC. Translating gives CASSPLDIYEQFF.

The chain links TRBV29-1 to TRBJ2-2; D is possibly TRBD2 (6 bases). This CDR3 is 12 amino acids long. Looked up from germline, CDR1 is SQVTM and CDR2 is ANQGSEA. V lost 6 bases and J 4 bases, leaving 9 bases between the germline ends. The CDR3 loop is CSVGGATGELFF. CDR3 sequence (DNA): TGCAGCGTCGGAGGGGCCACCGGGGAGCTGTTTTTT.

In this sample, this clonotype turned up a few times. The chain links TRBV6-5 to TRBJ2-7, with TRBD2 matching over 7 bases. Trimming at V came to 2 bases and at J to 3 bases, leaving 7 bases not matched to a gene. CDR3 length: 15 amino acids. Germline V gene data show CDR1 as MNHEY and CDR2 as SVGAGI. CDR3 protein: CASSYASGIYYEQYF. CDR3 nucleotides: TGTGCCAGCAGTTACGCCAGCGGGATATACTACGAGCAGTACTTC.

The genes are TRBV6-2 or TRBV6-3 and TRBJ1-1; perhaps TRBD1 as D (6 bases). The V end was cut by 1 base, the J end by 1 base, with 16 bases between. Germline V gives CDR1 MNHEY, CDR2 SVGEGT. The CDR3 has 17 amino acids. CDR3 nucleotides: TGTGCCAGCAGTTACTTTCTTGGGAGGGGGTCGAACACTGAAGCTTTCTTT. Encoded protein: CASSYFLGRGSNTEAFF.

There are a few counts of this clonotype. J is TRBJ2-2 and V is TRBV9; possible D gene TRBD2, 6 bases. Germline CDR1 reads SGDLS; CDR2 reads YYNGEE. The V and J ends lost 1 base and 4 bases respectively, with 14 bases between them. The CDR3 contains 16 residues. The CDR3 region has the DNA TGTGCCAGCAGCGTATACGGGGGAGTTGGCACCGGGGAGCTGTTTTTT. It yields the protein CASSVYGGVGTGELFF.

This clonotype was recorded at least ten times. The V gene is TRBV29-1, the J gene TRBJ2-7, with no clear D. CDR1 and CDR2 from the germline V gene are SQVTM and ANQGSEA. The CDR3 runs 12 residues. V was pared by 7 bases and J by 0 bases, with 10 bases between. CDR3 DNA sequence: TGCAGCGCTTTGACATCCTCCTACGAGCAGTACTTC. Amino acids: CSALTSSYEQYF.

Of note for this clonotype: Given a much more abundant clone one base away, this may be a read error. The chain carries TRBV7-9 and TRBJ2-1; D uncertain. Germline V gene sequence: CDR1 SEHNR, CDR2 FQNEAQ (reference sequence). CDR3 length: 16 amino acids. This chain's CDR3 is CAISPSTLPPYNEQFF. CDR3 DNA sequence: TGTGCCATCAGCCCCTCGACTCTCCCCCCCTACAATGAGCAGTTCTTC.

The CDR3 sequence: CASSWTGGATGANVLTF. The CDR3, as DNA: TGTGCCAGCAGCTGGACAGGTGGGGCAACTGGGGCCAACGTCCTGACTTTC. This chain links TRBV5-6 with TRBJ2-6, with 7 nucleotides matching TRBD1. Trimming at V came to 3 bases and at J to 2 bases, leaving 8 bases not matched to a gene. The germline V gene has CDR1 SGHDT and CDR2 YYEEEE. This CDR3 spans 17 amino acids.

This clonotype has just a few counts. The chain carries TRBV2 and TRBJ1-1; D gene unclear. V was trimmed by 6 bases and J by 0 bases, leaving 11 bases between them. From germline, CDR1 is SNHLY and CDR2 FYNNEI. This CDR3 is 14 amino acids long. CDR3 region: CASRVGRMNTEAFF. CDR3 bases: TGTGCCAGCAGAGTCGGAAGAATGAACACTGAAGCTTTCTTT.

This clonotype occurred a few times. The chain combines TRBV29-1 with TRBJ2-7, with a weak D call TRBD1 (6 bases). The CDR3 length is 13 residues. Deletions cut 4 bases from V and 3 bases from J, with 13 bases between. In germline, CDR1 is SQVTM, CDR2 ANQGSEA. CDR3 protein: CSVVDGRGYEQYF. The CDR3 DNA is TGCAGCGTTGTAGACGGCAGGGGCTACGAGCAGTACTTC.